Each of the 8 T cell receptor beta chains below was sequenced from the same sample in a study of cytomegalovirus exposure and HLA in healthy donors. TCRdb keeps only in-frame clones here, not all; method: immunoSEQ multiplex PCR. The sample lists 200,000 or so clones, roughly 88% occurring once. Sequencing was carried out using PBMCs. These receptors all stem from a woman aged 25 to 39 in good health and CMV-seropositive.

This chain uses TRBV5-1 with TRBJ1-2, with D unresolved. The CDR3 has 14 residues. Between the trimmed V and J ends, which lost 0 bases and 2 bases, there was a span of 8 bases. CDR1 is SGHRS, CDR2 YFSETQ, per germline. DNA for the CDR3: TGCGCCAGCAGCTTGGGCAGGCAGAACTATGGCTACACCTTC. Translation gives CASSLGRQNYGYTF.

This chain joins TRBV25-1 and TRBJ1-1; 8 positions match TRBD1. The CDR3 has 16 residues. J gave up 9 bases and V 4 bases, and 16 bases lay outside the gene matches. Germline V gene data show CDR1 as MGHDK and CDR2 as SYGVNS. The CDR3 nucleotides read TGTGCCAGCAGTGGGCGGCGGGACAGGTGGGATTTGAAAGCTTTCTTT. This encodes CASSGRRDRWDLKAFF.

The V gene is TRBV5-4, the J gene TRBJ2-1, with D possibly TRBD1 on 5 matching bases. V was shortened by 6 bases and J by 2 bases, with 12 bases between the two germline ends. Looked up from germline, CDR1 is SGHNT and CDR2 is YYREEE (reference sequence). The CDR3 has 14 residues. The CDR3 here is CASTQGLTYNEQFF. The DNA of the CDR3 is TGTGCCAGCACCCAGGGCCTGACCTACAATGAGCAGTTCTTC. Based on the CDR3 plus reference TRBV5-4 and TRBJ2-1, the full variable domain is ETGVTQSPTHLIKTRGQQVTLRCSSQSGHNTVSWYQQALGQGPQFIFQYYREEENGRGNFPPRFSGLQFPNYSSELNVNALELDDSALYLCASTQGLTYNEQFFGPGTRLTVL.

The chain employs TRBV9 and TRBJ1-4, with 10 bases identical to TRBD1. The trim removed 2 bases at V and 0 bases at J, leaving 1 base unmatched. In germline, CDR1 is SGDLS, CDR2 YYNGEE. The length of the CDR3 is 16 residues. CDR3 DNA: TGTGCCAGCAGCGTTGGGACAGGGGCAACTAATGAAAAACTGTTTTTT. Residues: CASSVGTGATNEKLFF.

The chain employs TRBV5-1 and TRBJ1-2, with TRBD1 identical over 7 bases. The CDR3 is made up of 15 amino acids. J gave up 0 bases and V 2 bases, and 4 bases lay outside the gene matches. Germline V gene sequence: CDR1 SGHRS, CDR2 YFSETQ. CDR3 sequence: CASSFRGDPNYGYTF. CDR3 coding DNA: TGCGCCAGCAGCTTCAGGGGGGATCCTAACTATGGCTACACCTTC.

The chain combines TRBV27 with TRBJ2-7, with 12 nucleotides matching TRBD1. Germline CDR1 MNHEY, CDR2 SMNVEV (reference sequence). V was pared by 6 bases and J by 6 bases, with 15 bases of the junction left unmatched. The CDR3 runs to 17 residues. The CDR3 sequence: CASRPGQGAPRAGEQYF. CDR3 DNA sequence: TGTGCCAGCAGACCGGGACAGGGGGCGCCGCGGGCAGGCGAGCAGTACTTC.

The chain recombines TRBV29-1 with TRBJ2-5; D remains ambiguous. In germline, CDR1 is SQVTM, CDR2 ANQGSEA. The V gene lost 6 bases and the J gene lost 5 bases, with 7 bases spanning the gap. The length of the CDR3 is 10 residues. DNA for the CDR3: TGCAGCGTACGCAGGGAGACCCAGTACTTC. Protein: CSVRRETQYF.

The chain employs TRBV29-1 and TRBJ2-2; TRBD1 matches at 8 bases. This CDR3 has 15 amino acids. Trimming took 5 bases from V and 1 from J; bases not matched to a gene: 6. CDR1 is SQVTM and CDR2 is ANQGSEA in the germline V gene. This CDR3 is CSVRAGTGNTGELFF. CDR3 bases: TGCAGCGTTAGGGCCGGGACAGGGAACACCGGGGAGCTGTTTTTT.